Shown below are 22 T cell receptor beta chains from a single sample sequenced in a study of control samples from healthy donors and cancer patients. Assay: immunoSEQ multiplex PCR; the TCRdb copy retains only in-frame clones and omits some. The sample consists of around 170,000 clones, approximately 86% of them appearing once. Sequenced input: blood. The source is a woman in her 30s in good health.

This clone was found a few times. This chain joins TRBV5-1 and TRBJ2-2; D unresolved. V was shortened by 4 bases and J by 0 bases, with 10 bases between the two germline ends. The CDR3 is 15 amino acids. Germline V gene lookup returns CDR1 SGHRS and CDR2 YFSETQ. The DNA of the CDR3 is TGCGCCAGCAGCCTCAGGAGCTCGAACACCGGGGAGCTGTTTTTT. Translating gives CASSLRSSNTGELFF.

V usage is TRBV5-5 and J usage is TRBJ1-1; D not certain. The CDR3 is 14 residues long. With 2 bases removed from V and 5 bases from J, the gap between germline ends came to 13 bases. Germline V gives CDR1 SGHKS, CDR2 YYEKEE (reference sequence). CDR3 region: CASSFARIGTEAFF. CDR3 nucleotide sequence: TGTGCCAGCAGCTTCGCGCGGATTGGGACTGAAGCTTTCTTT.

The DNA for the CDR3 is TGTGCCAGCAGCCCTCCGGGACTACCCTACGAGCAGTACTTC. Its translation: CASSPPGLPYEQYF. The chain is built from TRBV3-1 (or the pseudogene TRBV3-2) and TRBJ2-7; 7 bases fit TRBD2. The length of the CDR3 is 14 residues. V lost 4 bases, J lost 2 bases, and 5 bases stayed unmatched. Per germline, CDR1 LGHDT and CDR2 YNNKEL (reference sequence).

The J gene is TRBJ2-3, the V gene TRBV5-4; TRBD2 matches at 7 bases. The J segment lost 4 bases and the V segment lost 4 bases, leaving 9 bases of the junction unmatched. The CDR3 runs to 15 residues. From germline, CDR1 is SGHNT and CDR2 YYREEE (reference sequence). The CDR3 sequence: CASSPTSRGADTQYF. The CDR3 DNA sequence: TGTGCCAGCAGCCCCACATCTCGGGGGGCAGATACGCAGTATTTT.

CDR3: CASSPTSTYEQYF. DNA for the CDR3: TGTGCCAGTAGTCCAACTTCAACCTACGAGCAGTACTTC. V and J are TRBV19 and TRBJ2-7; D gene ambiguous. This CDR3 has 13 amino acids. Looked up from germline, CDR1 is LNHDA and CDR2 is SQIVND (reference sequence). Trimming stripped 5 bases from V and 2 bases from J, with 10 bases between.

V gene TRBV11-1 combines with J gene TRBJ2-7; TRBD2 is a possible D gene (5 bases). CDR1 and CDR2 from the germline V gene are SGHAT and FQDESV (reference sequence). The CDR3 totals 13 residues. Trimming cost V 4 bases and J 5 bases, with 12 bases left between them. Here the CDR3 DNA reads TGTGCCAGCAGCTCCGGGATACGGGACGAGCAGTACGTC. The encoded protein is CASSSGIRDEQYV.

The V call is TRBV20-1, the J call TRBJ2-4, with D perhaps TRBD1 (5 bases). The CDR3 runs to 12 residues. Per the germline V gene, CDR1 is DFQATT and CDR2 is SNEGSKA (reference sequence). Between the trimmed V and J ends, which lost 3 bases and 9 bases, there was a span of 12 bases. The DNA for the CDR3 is TGCAGTGCTAGTCTCCAGGGCAGCATTCAGTACTTC. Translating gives CSASLQGSIQYF.

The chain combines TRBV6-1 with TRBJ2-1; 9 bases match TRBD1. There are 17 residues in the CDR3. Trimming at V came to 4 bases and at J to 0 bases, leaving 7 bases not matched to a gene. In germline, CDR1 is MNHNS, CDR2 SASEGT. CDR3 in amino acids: CASSASGTGRSYNEQFF. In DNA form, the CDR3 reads TGTGCCAGCAGTGCCTCCGGGACAGGGCGCTCCTACAATGAGCAGTTCTTC.

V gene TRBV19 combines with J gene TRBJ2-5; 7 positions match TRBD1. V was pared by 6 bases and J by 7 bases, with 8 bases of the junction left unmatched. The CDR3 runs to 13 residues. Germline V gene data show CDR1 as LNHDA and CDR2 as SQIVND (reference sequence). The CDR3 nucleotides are TGTGCCAGTAGAGAGACAGGGATGGGGACCCAGTACTTC. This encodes CASRETGMGTQYF.

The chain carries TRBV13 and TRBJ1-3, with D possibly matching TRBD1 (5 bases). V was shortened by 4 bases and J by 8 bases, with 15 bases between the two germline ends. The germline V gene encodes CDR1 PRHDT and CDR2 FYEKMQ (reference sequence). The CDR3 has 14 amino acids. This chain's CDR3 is CASSSGGEGYTIYF. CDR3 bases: TGTGCCAGCAGCTCGGGGGGAGAGGGGTACACCATATATTTT.

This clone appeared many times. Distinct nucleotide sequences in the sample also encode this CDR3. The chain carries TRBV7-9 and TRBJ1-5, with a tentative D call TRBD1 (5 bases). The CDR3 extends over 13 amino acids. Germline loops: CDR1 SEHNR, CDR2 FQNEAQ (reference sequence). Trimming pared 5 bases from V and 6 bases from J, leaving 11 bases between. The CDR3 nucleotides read TGTGCCAGCAGCCTAGACAGTGGTCAGCCCCAGCATTTT. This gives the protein CASSLDSGQPQHF. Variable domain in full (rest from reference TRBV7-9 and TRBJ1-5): DTGVSQNPRHKITKRGQNVTFRCDPISEHNRLYWYRQTLGQGPEFLTYFQNEAQLEKSRLLSDRFSAERPKGSFSTLEIQRTEQGDSAMYLCASSLDSGQPQHFGDGTRLSIL.

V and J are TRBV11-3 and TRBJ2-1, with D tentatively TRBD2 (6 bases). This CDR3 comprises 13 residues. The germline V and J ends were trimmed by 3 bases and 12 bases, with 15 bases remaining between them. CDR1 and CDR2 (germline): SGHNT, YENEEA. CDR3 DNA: TGTGCCAGCAGCTTGGGCAGACTAGAGGGGCAGTTCTTC. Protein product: CASSLGRLEGQFF.

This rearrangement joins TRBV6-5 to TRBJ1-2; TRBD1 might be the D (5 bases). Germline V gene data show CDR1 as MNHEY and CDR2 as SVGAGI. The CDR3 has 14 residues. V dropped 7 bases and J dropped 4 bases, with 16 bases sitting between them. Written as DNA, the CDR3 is TGTGCCAGCACCCGCCTAGAGGGGCCCTATGGCTACACCTTC. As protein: CASTRLEGPYGYTF.

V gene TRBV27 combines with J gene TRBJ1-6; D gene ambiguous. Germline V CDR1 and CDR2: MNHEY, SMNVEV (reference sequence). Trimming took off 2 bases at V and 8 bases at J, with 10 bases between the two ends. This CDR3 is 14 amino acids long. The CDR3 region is CASSLKGWDSPLHF. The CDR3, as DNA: TGTGCCAGCAGTTTAAAGGGTTGGGATTCACCCCTCCACTTT.

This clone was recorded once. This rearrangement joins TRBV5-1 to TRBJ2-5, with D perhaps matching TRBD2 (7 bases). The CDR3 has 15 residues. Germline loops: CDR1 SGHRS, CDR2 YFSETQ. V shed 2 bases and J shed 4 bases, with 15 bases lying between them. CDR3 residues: CASSLGRGATETQYF. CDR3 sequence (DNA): TGCGCCAGCAGCTTAGGACGGGGGGCGACAGAGACCCAGTACTTC.

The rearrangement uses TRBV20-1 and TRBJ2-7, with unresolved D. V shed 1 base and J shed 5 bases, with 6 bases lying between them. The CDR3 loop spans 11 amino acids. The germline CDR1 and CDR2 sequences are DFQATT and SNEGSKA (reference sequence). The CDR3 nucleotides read TGCAGTGCTAGAGGTAGGGACGAGCAGTACTTC. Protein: CSARGRDEQYF.

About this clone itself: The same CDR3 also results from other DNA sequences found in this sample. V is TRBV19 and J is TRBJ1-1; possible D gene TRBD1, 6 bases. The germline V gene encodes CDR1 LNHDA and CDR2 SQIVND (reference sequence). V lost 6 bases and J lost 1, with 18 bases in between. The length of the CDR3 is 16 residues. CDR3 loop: CASRSRGGMENTEAFF. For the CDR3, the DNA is TGTGCCAGTAGATCCAGGGGAGGTATGGAGAACACTGAAGCTTTCTTT.

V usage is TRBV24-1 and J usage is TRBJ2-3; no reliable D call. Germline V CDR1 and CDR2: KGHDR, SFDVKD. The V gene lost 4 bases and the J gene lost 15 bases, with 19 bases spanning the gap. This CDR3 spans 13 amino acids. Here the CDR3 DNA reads TGTGCCACCAGTGACCCCAGAGAGCTCGGCAGTTATTTT. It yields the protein CATSDPRELGSYF.

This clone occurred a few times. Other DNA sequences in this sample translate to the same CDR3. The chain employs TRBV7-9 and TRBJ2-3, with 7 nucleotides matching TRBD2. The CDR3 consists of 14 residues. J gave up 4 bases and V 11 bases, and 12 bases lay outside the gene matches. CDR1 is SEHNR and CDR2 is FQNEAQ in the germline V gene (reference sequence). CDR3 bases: TGTGCCTCAAGCTTGGCGGGAGCGGCAGATACGCAGTATTTT. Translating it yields CASSLAGAADTQYF.

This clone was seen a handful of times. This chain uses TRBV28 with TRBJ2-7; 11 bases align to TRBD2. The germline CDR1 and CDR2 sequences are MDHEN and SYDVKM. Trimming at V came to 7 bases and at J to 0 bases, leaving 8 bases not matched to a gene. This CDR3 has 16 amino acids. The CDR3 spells CASTRLAGTPSYEQYF. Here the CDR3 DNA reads TGTGCCAGCACCCGACTAGCGGGAACACCCTCCTACGAGCAGTACTTC. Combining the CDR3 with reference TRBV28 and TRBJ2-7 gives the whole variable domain DVKVTQSSRYLVKRTGEKVFLECVQDMDHENMFWYRQDPGLGLRLIYFSYDVKMKEKGDIPEGYSVSREKKERFSLILESASTNQTSMYLCASTRLAGTPSYEQYFGPGTRLTVT.

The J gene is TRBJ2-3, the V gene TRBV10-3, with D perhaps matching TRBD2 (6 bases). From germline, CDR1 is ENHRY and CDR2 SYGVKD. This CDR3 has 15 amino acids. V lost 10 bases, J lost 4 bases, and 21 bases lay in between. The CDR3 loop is CATAGGDLRADTQYF. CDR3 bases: TGTGCCACCGCCGGAGGGGACTTGAGGGCAGATACGCAGTATTTT.

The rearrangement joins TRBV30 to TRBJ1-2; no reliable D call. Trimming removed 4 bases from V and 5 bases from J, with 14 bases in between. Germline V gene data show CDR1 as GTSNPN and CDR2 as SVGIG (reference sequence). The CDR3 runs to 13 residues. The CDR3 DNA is TGTGCCTGGACTGGCGCACCAAAATATGGCTACACCTTC. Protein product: CAWTGAPKYGYTF.